This T cell receptor (beta chain) stems from a study of cytomegalovirus exposure and HLA in healthy donors. This clone was detected a few times. The target antigen is unknown. The CDR3 is 13 amino acids. In germline, CDR1 is SGHRS, CDR2 YFSETQ. The trim removed 0 bases at V and 11 bases at J, leaving 7 bases unmatched. The PCR contained 60 Vbeta and 13 Jbeta primers. The data were produced by immunoSEQ multiplex PCR, yet TCRdb's version contains in-frame clones alone and is incomplete. Of around 200,000 clones in the sample, about 62% are singletons; the top ten hold around 3%. Study-level points and caveats: Reports indicated that the classifier achieved high specificity and sensitivity in diagnosing cytomegalovirus status. Rates of TCR association differed by HLA locus in a later analysis, with DRB1 highest and HLA-C lowest. Available immune exposure information was restricted to CMV serostatus only. There were some public TCRs occurring in many donors, but most TCR sequences were rare.

This sequence originates from a man aged 35 to 55 in good health and CMV-seronegative. The rearrangement joins TRBV5-1 to TRBJ1-1; 7 positions agree with TRBD1. Sequenced: PBMCs. The CDR3 reads CASSLALTGSAFF. Here the CDR3 DNA reads TGCGCCAGCAGCTTGGCCCTGACAGGGTCGGCTTTCTTT. The full variable domain, rest sourced from reference TRBV5-1 and TRBJ1-1, is KAGVTQTPRYLIKTRGQQVTLSCSPISGHRSVSWYQQTPGQGLQFLFEYFSETQRNKGNFPGRFSGRQFSNSRSEMNVSTLELGDSALYLCASSLALTGSAFFGQGTRLTVV.